This T cell receptor (beta chain) was recovered during a study of molecular identifiers for immune sequencing clone quantification. General observations from the study: Even with more than 950,000 naive cells present, spiked Jurkat TCR RNA from one cell was reportedly detectable.

Comment on this clonotype: The antigen remains undetermined.

In germline, CDR1 is LNHNV, CDR2 YYDKDF (reference sequence). CDR3 length: 14 residues. The trim removed 2 bases at V and 8 bases at J, leaving 6 bases unmatched. Each CDR3 protein is one row after TCRdb ran MiXCR on the PCR reads. The sample lists tens of thousands of distinct CDR3 sequences; roughly 22% were seen once. What was sequenced was naive CD8+ T cells from blood, with Jurkat cell RNA spiked in. Subset: FACS-sorted CD8+CD4-CCR7+CD45RA+ naive T cells. The sequence came from a human donor in good health. Some libraries in this study had Jurkat cell RNA spiked in. The chain combines TRBV15 with TRBJ1-2; TRBD1 agrees at 9 bases. For the CDR3, the DNA is TGTGCCACCAGCAGATCCGGGACAGGGTCGGGCTACACCTTC. Amino acid sequence: CATSRSGTGSGYTF.